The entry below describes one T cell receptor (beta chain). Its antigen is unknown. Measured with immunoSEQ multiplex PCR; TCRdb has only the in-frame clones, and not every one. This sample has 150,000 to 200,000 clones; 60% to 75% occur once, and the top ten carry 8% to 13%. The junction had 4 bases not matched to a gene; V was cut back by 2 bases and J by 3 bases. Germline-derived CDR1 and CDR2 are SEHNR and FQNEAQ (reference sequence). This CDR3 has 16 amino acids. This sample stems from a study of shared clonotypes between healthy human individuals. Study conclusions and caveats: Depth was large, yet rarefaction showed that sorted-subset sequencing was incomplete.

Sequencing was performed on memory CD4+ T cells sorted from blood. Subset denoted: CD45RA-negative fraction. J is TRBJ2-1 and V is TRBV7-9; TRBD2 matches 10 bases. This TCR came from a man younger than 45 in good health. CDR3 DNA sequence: TGTGCCAGCAGCTTATGGCTAGCGGGAGTCTACAATGAGCAGTTCTTC. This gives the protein CASSLWLAGVYNEQFF. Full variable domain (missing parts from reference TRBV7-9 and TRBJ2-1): DTGVSQNPRHKITKRGQNVTFRCDPISEHNRLYWYRQTLGQGPEFLTYFQNEAQLEKSRLLSDRFSAERPKGSFSTLEIQRTEQGDSAMYLCASSLWLAGVYNEQFFGPGTRLTVL.